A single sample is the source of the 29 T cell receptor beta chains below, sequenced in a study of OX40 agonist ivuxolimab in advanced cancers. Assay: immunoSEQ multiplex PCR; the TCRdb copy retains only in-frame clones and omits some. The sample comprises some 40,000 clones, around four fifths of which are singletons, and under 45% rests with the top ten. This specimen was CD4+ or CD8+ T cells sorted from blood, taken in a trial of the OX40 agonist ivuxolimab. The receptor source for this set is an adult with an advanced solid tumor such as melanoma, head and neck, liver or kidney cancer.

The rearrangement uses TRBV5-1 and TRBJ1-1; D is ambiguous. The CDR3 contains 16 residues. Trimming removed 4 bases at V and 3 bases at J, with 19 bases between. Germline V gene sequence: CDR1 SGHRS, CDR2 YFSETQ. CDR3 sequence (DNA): TGCGCCAGCAGCCTGACTCCCAGTCGGCGGGACACTGAAGCTTTCTTT. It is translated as CASSLTPSRRDTEAFF.

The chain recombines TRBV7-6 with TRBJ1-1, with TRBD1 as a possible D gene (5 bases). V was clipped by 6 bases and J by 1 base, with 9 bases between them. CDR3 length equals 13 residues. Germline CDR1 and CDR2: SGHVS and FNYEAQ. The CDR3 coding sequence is TGTGCCAGCAGTCAACAGGAGAACACTGAAGCTTTCTTT. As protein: CASSQQENTEAFF.

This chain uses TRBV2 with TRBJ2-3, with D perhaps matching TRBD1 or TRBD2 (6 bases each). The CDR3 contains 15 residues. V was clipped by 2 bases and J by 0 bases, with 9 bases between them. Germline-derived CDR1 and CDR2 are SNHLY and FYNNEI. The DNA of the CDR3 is TGTGCCAGCAGTGAACAGGGGACTAGCACAGATACGCAGTATTTT. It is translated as CASSEQGTSTDTQYF.

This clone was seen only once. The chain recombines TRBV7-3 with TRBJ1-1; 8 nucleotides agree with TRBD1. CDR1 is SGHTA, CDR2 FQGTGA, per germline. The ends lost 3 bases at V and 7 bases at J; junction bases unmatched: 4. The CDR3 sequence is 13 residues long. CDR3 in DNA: TGTGCCAGCAGCTTCGGACAGGGCAGTGAAGCTTTCTTT. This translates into CASSFGQGSEAFF.

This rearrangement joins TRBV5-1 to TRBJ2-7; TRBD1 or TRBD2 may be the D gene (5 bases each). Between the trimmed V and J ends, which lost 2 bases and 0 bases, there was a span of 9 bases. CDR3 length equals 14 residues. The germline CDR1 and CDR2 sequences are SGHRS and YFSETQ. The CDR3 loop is CASSFGTVSYEQYF. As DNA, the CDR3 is TGCGCCAGCAGCTTTGGGACGGTCTCCTACGAGCAGTACTTC.

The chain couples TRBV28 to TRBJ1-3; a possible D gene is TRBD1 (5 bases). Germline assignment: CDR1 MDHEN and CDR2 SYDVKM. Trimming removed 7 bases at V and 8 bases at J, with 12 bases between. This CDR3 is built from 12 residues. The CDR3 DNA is TGTGCCAGCAACACAGGTTTGGACACCATATATTTT. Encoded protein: CASNTGLDTIYF. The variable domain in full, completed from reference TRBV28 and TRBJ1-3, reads DVKVTQSSRYLVKRTGEKVFLECVQDMDHENMFWYRQDPGLGLRLIYFSYDVKMKEKGDIPEGYSVSREKKERFSLILESASTNQTSMYLCASNTGLDTIYFGEGSWLTVV.

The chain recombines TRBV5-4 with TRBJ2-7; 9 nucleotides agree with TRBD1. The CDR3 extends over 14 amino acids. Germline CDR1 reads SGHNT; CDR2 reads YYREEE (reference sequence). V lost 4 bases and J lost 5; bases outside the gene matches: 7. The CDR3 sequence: CASSDRDRVHEQYF. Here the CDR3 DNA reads TGTGCCAGCAGCGACCGGGACAGGGTCCACGAGCAGTACTTC.

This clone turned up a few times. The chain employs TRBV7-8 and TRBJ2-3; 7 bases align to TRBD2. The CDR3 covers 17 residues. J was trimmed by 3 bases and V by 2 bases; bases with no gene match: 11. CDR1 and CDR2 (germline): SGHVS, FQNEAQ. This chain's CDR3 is CASSLNAAGRATDTQYF. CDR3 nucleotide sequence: TGTGCCAGCAGCTTAAATGCAGCGGGGAGGGCGACAGATACGCAGTATTTT.

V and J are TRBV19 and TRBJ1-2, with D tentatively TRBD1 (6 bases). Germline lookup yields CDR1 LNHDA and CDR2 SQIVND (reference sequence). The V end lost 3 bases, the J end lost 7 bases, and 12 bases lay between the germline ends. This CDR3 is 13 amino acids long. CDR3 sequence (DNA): TGTGCCAGTAGTATTTCGGCCAGGGGTGGCTACACCTTC. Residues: CASSISARGGYTF.

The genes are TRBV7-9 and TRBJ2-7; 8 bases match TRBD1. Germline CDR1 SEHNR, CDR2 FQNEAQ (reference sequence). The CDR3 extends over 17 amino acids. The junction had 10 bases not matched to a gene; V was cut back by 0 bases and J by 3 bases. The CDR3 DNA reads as TGTGCCAGCAGCTTAGCGGTAGCCACAGGGGGTATCTACGAGCAGTACTTC. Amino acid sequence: CASSLAVATGGIYEQYF.

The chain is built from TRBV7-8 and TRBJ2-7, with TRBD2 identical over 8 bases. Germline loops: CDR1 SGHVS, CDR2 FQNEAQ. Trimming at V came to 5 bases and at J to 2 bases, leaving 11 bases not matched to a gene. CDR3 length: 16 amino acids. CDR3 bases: TGTGCCAGCAGCCCAATTCCGGGACTAGGTGCCTACGAGCAGTACTTC. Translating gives CASSPIPGLGAYEQYF.

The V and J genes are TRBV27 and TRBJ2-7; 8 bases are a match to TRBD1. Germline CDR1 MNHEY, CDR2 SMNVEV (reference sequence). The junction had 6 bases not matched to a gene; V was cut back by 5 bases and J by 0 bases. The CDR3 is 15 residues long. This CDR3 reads CASSGGQVGSYEQYF. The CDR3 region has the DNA TGTGCCAGCAGTGGGGGACAGGTTGGCTCCTACGAGCAGTACTTC.

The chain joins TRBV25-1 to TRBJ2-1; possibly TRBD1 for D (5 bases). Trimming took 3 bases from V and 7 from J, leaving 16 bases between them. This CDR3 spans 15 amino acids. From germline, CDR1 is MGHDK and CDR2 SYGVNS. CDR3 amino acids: CASSDLGRVLNEQFF. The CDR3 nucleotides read TGTGCCAGCAGTGATTTGGGCAGGGTGTTGAATGAGCAGTTCTTC.

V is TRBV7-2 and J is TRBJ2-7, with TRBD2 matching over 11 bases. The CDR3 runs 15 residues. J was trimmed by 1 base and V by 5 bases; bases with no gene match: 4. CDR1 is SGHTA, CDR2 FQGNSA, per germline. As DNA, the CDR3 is TGTGCCAGCAGCCCGGGACTAGCGGCATCCTACGAGCAGTACTTC. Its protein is CASSPGLAASYEQYF.

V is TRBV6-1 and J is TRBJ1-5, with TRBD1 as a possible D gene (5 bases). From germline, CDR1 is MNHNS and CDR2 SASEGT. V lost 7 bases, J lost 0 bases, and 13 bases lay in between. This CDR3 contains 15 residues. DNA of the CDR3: TGTGCCAGCACCGTGTCAGGGATTAGCAATCAGCCCCAGCATTTT. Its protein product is CASTVSGISNQPQHF.

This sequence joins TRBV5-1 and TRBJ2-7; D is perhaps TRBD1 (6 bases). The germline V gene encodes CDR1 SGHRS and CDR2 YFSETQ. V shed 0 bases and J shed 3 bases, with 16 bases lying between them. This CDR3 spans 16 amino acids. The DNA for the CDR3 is TGCGCCAGCAGCTTGGCCGACAGGACAGAGGTCTACGAGCAGTACTTC. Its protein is CASSLADRTEVYEQYF.

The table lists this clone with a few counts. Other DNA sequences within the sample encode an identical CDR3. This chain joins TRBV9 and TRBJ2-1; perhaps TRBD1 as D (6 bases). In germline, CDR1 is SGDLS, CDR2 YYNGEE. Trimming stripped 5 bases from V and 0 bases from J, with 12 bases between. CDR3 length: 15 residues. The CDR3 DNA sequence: TGTGCCAGCAGTTTTCAGGGGAACTCCTACAATGAGCAGTTCTTC. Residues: CASSFQGNSYNEQFF.

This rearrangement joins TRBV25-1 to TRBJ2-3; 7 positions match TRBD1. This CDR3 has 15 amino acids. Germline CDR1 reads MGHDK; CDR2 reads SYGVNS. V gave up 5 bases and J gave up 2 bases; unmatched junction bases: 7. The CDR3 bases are TGTGCCAGCAGTCTGGGACAGACATACACAGATACGCAGTATTTT. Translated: CASSLGQTYTDTQYF.

CDR3 DNA sequence: TGCAGCGTTGACCTCTCCCCGGGACTAGCGCCTAGCTCCTACAATGAGCAGTTCTTC. The encoded protein is CSVDLSPGLAPSSYNEQFF. The chain employs TRBV29-1 and TRBJ2-1; TRBD2 matches 10 bases. CDR3 length: 19 amino acids. Trimming took 3 bases from V and 0 from J; bases not matched to a gene: 14. The germline V gene has CDR1 SQVTM and CDR2 ANQGSEA.

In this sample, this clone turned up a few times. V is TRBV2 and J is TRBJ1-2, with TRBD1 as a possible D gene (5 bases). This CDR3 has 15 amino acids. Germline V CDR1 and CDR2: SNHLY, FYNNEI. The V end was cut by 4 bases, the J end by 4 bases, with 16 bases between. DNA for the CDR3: TGTGCCAGCAGTGCGACGGCGGGGGGTATCTATGGCTACACCTTC. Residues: CASSATAGGIYGYTF.

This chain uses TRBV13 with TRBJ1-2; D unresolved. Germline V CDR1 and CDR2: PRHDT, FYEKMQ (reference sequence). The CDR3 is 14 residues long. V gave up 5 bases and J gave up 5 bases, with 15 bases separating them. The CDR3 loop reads CASSPNSIGYGYTF. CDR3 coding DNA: TGTGCCAGCAGCCCCAACTCGATAGGTTATGGCTACACCTTC.

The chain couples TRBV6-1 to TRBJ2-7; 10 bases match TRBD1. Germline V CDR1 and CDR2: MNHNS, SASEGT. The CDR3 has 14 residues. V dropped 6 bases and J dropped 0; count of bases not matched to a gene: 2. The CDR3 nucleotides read TGTGCCAGCAGGGACAGGGGGAGCTCCTACGAGCAGTACTTC. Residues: CASRDRGSSYEQYF.

CDR3 protein: CSVEDGGSSGYTF. The CDR3 coding sequence is TGCAGCGTTGAAGATGGAGGGTCGAGCGGCTACACCTTC. The rearrangement links TRBV29-1 to TRBJ1-2; D call uncertain. Germline CDR1 reads SQVTM; CDR2 reads ANQGSEA. Trimming removed 0 bases at V and 8 bases at J, with 13 bases between. The CDR3 extends over 13 amino acids.

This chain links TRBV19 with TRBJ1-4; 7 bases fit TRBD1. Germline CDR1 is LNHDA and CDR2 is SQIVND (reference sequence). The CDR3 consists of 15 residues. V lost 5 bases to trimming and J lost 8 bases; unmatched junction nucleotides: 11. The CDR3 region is CASSLYRGGYEKLFF. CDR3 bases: TGTGCCAGTAGTCTATACAGGGGCGGTTACGAAAAACTGTTTTTT.

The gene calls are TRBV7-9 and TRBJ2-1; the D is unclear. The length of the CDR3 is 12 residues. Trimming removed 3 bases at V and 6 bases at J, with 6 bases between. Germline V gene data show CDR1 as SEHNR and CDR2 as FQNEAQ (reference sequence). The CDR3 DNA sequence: TGTGCCAGCAGCTTTTGGGGCAATGAGCAGTTCTTC. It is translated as CASSFWGNEQFF. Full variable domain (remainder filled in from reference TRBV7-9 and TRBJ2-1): DTGVSQNPRHKITKRGQNVTFRCDPISEHNRLYWYRQTLGQGPEFLTYFQNEAQLEKSRLLSDRFSAERPKGSFSTLEIQRTEQGDSAMYLCASSFWGNEQFFGPGTRLTVL.

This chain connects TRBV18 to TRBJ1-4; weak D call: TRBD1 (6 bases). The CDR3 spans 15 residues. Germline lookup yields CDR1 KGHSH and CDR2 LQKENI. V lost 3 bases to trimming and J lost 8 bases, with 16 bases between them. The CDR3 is CASSPEGTRGEKLFF. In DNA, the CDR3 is TGTGCCAGCTCACCTGAAGGGACAAGAGGAGAAAAACTGTTTTTT.

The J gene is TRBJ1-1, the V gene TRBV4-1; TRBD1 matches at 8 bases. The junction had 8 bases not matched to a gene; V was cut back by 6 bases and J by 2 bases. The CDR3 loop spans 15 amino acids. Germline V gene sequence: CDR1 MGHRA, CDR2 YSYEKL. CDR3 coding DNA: TGCGCCAGCAGTATGACAGGGGATGGAAACACTGAAGCTTTCTTT. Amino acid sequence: CASSMTGDGNTEAFF.

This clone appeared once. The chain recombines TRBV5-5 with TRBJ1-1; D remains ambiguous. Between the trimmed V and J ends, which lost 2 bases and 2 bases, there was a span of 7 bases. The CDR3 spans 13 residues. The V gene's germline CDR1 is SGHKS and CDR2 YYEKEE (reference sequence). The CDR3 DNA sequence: TGTGCCAGCAGCTTCGAGCCCAACACTGAAGCTTTCTTT. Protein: CASSFEPNTEAFF. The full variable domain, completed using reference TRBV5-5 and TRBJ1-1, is DAGVTQSPTHLIKTRGQQVTLRCSPISGHKSVSWYQQVLGQGPQFIFQYYEKEERGRGNFPDRFSARQFPNYSSELNVNALLLGDSALYLCASSFEPNTEAFFGQGTRLTVV.

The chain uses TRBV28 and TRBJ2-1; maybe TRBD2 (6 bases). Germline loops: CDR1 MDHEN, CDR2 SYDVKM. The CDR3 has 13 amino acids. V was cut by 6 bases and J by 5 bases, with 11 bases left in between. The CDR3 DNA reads TGTGCCAGCAGCGAGGCGGGGAACAATGAGCAGTTCTTC. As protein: CASSEAGNNEQFF.